This T cell receptor beta chain was identified in a study of response to subunit inactivated influenza vaccine (dated 2018 in TCRdb). Background on the whole study: Deep quantitative T cell receptor repertoire profiling was used in the study to track responses to a trivalent subunit inactivated influenza vaccine.

The junction shows trimming of 4 bases on V and 6 bases on J, plus 16 bases between the germline ends. The CDR3 covers 15 residues, taking in both the cysteine and the phenylalanine. The DNA shown is the 45-base CDR3, in frame from base 1. CDR1 is given as LGHNA and CDR2 as YNFKEQ, both from the germline V gene. The library relied on RT-PCR. Sequencing was carried out with an Illumina HiSeq 2500. Using fastp at Q25 and MiXCR, TCRdb reprocessed the public reads and kept productive beta chains. Every distinct CDR3 protein forms one entry, paired with its most common genes and DNA. This sample gives 700,000 to 800,000 distinct CDR3 sequences in total; less than 20% of them show up just once. The top ten hold around 9.9% of the sample. General conclusions and limits of the study: The authors proposed that each seasonal influenza vaccination may bring in only a limited number of new T cells.

This clonotype was detected only a few times. The antigen it binds to is not known. No base quality values were provided; no much bigger clone lies one nucleotide off. The source of this sequence is a man between 45 and 60 years old who received an inactivated influenza vaccine. Donor details come from another sample of the same person, matched by shared clones. The chain couples TRBV4-2 to TRBJ2-1, and TRBD2 may be the D gene, going by 6 matching bases. The material sequenced was PBMCs from blood, taken more than 4 days after vaccination. The nucleotides read TGTGCCAGCAGCCCTACGGGACTGTGGGGCAATGAGCAGTTCTTC. This is translated as CASSPTGLWGNEQFF.